This is a list of T cell receptor beta chains from one sample in a study of blood T cells in healthy people across ages. TCRdb reprocessed the 5' RACE reads with MiXCR, giving one entry per CDR3 protein. Of just under 750,000 distinct CDR3 sequences in the sample, about a fifth were seen once. Sequencing was done on a sample of blood. The receptors derive from a man aged 65 to 79 in good health. The CDR3 runs from the conserved cysteine through the conserved F or W. The D gene is left open where the match is weak. Only part of the rows carry a size: once, few, many, or a class if the clone is expanded.

D gene,J gene,clone size,V gene,CDR3 DNA,CDR3 protein
NA,TRBJ2-7,few,TRBV3-1,TGTGCCAGCAGCCAAGATCGTCGGACTACGTCAGACGAGCAGTACTTC,CASSQDRRTTSDEQYF
TRBD1,TRBJ1-4,NA,TRBV25-1,TGTGCCAGCACCCTCCCGGGGACAGCGGCTGAAAAACTGTTTTTT,CASTLPGTAAEKLFF
NA,TRBJ2-4,NA,TRBV25-1,TGTGCCAGATGGGGGGCCTATGAAAACATTCAGTACTTC,CARWGAYENIQYF
NA,TRBJ2-7,NA,TRBV5-6,TGTGCCAGCAGCTTGAACGCAGGGCCGACCTACGAGCAGTACTTC,CASSLNAGPTYEQYF
TRBD1,TRBJ1-1,NA,TRBV29-1,TGCAGCGTCCCGGGACAGTCGATCAACACTGAAGCTTTCTTT,CSVPGQSINTEAFF
NA,TRBJ2-5,few,TRBV4-1,TGCGCCAGCAGCCAAGACCCCCCGGCAGGCCGTCAAGAGACCCAGTACTTC,CASSQDPPAGRQETQYF
NA,TRBJ2-2,many,TRBV14,TGTGCCAGCAGCCAAGTCTGGAGCACCGGGGAGCTGTTTTTT,CASSQVWSTGELFF
NA,TRBJ1-4,NA,TRBV2,TGTGCCAGCAGTGACGCGGGGGAGGAAAAACTGTTTTTT,CASSDAGEEKLFF
NA,TRBJ1-2,once,TRBV7-9,TGTGCCAGCAAGAAAGACAGGATCTCTAACTATGGCTACACCTTC,CASKKDRISNYGYTF
TRBD2,TRBJ2-1,NA,TRBV6-2/TRBV6-3,TGTGCCAGCAGTCAACGACTAGCGGGAGGGCCTGGGGATGAGCAGTTCTTC,CASSQRLAGGPGDEQFF
TRBD1,TRBJ2-1,few,TRBV19,TGTGCCAGTAGTATACAGGGGGCCCTCAATGAGCAGTTCTTC,CASSIQGALNEQFF
TRBD2,TRBJ2-4,NA,TRBV4-3,TGCGCCAGCAGCCAAGGGACTAGCCTATTAGCCAAAAACATTCAGTACTTC,CASSQGTSLLAKNIQYF
TRBD2,TRBJ2-3,few,TRBV14,TGTGCCAGCAGCCGTCGACTAGCGGGGGGTATAGTAGATACGCAGTATTTT,CASSRRLAGGIVDTQYF
NA,TRBJ2-5,NA,TRBV20-1,TGCAGTGCTAGAGATCCCCTAGCCCAACAAGAGACCCAGTACTTC,CSARDPLAQQETQYF
NA,TRBJ2-1,few,TRBV29-1,TGCAGCGTCGAAAAGACAGCTCTCTACAATGAGCAGTTCTTC,CSVEKTALYNEQFF
NA,TRBJ1-1,once,TRBV5-1,TGCGCCAGCAGCTTGGGGTGGACGAACACTGAAGCTTTCTTT,CASSLGWTNTEAFF
NA,TRBJ2-3,NA,TRBV29-1,TGCAGCGTTGGAACTACGCGGGGCTACACAGATACGCAGTATTTT,CSVGTTRGYTDTQYF
TRBD1,TRBJ2-5,NA,TRBV4-1,TGCGCCAGCAGCCAGGACAGGGGGAATCAAGAGACCCAGTACTTC,CASSQDRGNQETQYF
NA,TRBJ2-7,few,TRBV20-1,TGCAGTGCCAGGTTTGAGAGAAATAACTACGAGCAGTACTTC,CSARFERNNYEQYF
NA,TRBJ1-2,NA,TRBV20-1,TGCAGTGCTATCCAGGGCTGGACCTATGGCTACACCTTC,CSAIQGWTYGYTF
NA,TRBJ1-2,few,TRBV28,TGTGCCAGCAGTTTATATGCAGGGCGGGCTGGCTACACCTTC,CASSLYAGRAGYTF
NA,TRBJ2-3,NA,TRBV5-1,TGCGCCAGCAGCGTTGGTGGGTCTGCTAGCACAGATACGCAGTATTTT,CASSVGGSASTDTQYF
NA,TRBJ2-1,NA,TRBV10-2,TGCGCCAGCAGTGAAGAGGGGGGGCTAGATGAGCAGTTCTTC,CASSEEGGLDEQFF
NA,TRBJ2-2,NA,TRBV7-9,TGTGCCAGCAGCTTAGAAATAATTACAAGGAAGAACACCGGGGAGCTGTTTTTT,CASSLEIITRKNTGELFF
NA,TRBJ2-1,few,TRBV12-3/TRBV12-4,TGTGCCAGCACCAAGGTCGGCACTGAGCAGTTCTTC,CASTKVGTEQFF
NA,TRBJ2-3,NA,TRBV12-3/TRBV12-4,TGTGCCAGCAGTCCCCTTCAGGCCGTCACAGATACGCAGTATTTT,CASSPLQAVTDTQYF
NA,TRBJ1-5,NA,TRBV29-1,TGCAGCGTTGTGAAAGAAGGGCAGCCCCAGCATTTT,CSVVKEGQPQHF
NA,TRBJ2-3,few,TRBV19,TGTGCCTCTCGTGGGAGGTTTGGCACAGATACGCAGTATTTT,CASRGRFGTDTQYF
TRBD2,TRBJ2-1,many,TRBV11-2,TGTGCCAGTTCGCTAGCGGGGGGATTCAATGAGCAGTTCTTC,CASSLAGGFNEQFF
NA,TRBJ1-4,NA,TRBV6-5,TGTGCCAGCAGTTTAACAGGACAAAATGAAAAACTGTTTTTT,CASSLTGQNEKLFF
TRBD2,TRBJ2-3,few,TRBV20-1,TGCAGTGCCAGACTAGCGGGAGGGCCCCTACAGTCCACAGATACGCAGTATTTT,CSARLAGGPLQSTDTQYF
NA,TRBJ2-4,NA,TRBV7-9,TGTGCCAGCAGTCACAAGGGAGCTCCAAGTGATCAGTACTTC,CASSHKGAPSDQYF
NA,TRBJ1-5,few,TRBV5-1,TGCGCCAGCAGCAAATCGGGGGGCAAAACATCGGCCCAGCATTTT,CASSKSGGKTSAQHF
TRBD2,TRBJ2-4,NA,TRBV14,TGTGCCAGCAGCCAAGGGCCTAGCGGGGGGTTACGGGCCAAAAACATTCAGTACTTC,CASSQGPSGGLRAKNIQYF
TRBD2,TRBJ2-3,NA,TRBV5-1,TGCGCCAGCACGCTTAGCGGGGAACCAGATACGCAGTATTTT,CASTLSGEPDTQYF
NA,TRBJ2-3,NA,TRBV19,TGTGCCAGTAGTGTACTAGCACAGGCAGATACGCAGTATTTT,CASSVLAQADTQYF
TRBD1,TRBJ2-1,few,TRBV28,TGTGCCAGCATCGGGACAGCGCCCAGTGAGCGGTTCTTC,CASIGTAPSERFF
NA,TRBJ1-4,few,TRBV5-8,TGTGCCAGCAGCTTGAGGGACTTCAGTCGGGAAAAACTGTTTTTT,CASSLRDFSREKLFF
TRBD2,TRBJ2-1,few,TRBV6-5,TGTGCCAGCAGTTCCCGGGACTATACTTCAAATGAGCAGTTCTTC,CASSSRDYTSNEQFF
NA,TRBJ1-3,few,TRBV20-1,TGCAGTGCTACCCCTCCCGGAGAAAACACCATATATTTT,CSATPPGENTIYF
TRBD1,TRBJ1-5,NA,TRBV20-1,TGCAGTGCAACAGGGACAGTCCCTAATCAGCCCCAGCATTTT,CSATGTVPNQPQHF
TRBD1,TRBJ2-5,NA,TRBV11-2,TGTGCCAGCAGCTTCGACAGGGGAGTTGCGACCCAGTACTTC,CASSFDRGVATQYF